The 30 T cell receptor beta chains given below trace back to one sample, sequenced in a study of blood T cell repertoires in COVID-19. The table came from immunoSEQ multiplex PCR; TCRdb's copy has only in-frame clones and leaves some out. The sample has around 200,000 clones; 80% to 90% are singletons. Sequencing was performed on peripheral blood. Every receptor here comes from a young woman who had recovered from COVID-19.

V gene TRBV7-2 combines with J gene TRBJ2-5, with TRBD2 identical over 8 bases. Per the germline V gene, CDR1 is SGHTA and CDR2 is FQGNSA. This CDR3 has 14 amino acids. V gave up 4 bases and J gave up 2 bases; unmatched junction bases: 3. CDR3 DNA sequence: TGTGCCAGCAGCTCGGAGCGGGAGCAAGAGACCCAGTACTTC. Its protein is CASSSEREQETQYF. The full variable domain, with the rest looked up from reference TRBV7-2 and TRBJ2-5, is GAGVSQSPSNKVTEKGKDVELRCDPISGHTALYWYRQSLGQGLEFLIYFQGNSAPDKSGLPSDRFSAERTGGSVSTLTIQRTQQEDSAVYLCASSSEREQETQYFGPGTRLLVL.

This chain connects TRBV6-5 to TRBJ2-1, with 9 bases fitting TRBD2. The germline gives CDR1 MNHEY, CDR2 SVGAGI. Losses at the gene ends were 4 bases for V and 4 bases for J; bases not matched to a gene: 5. This CDR3 comprises 15 residues. CDR3 DNA sequence: TGTGCCAGCAGTTCCCCAGCGGGAGGATACAATGAGCAGTTCTTC. This gives the protein CASSSPAGGYNEQFF.

This sequence joins TRBV27 and TRBJ2-7, with TRBD2 identical over 7 bases. Germline lookup yields CDR1 MNHEY and CDR2 SMNVEV (reference sequence). The CDR3 spans 15 residues. The trim removed 6 bases at V and 1 base at J, leaving 9 bases unmatched. The CDR3 loop is CASSPYMGGSYEQYV. For the CDR3, the DNA is TGTGCCAGCAGCCCTTATATGGGGGGGTCCTACGAGCAGTACGTC.

The chain couples TRBV9 to TRBJ1-6; the match to TRBD1 covers 8 bases. CDR3 length: 15 amino acids. J gave up 8 bases and V 6 bases, and 10 bases lay outside the gene matches. Germline V gene sequence: CDR1 SGDLS, CDR2 YYNGEE. CDR3 nucleotides: TGTGCCAGCACCCCCTCGACAGGGGTTTATTCACCCCTCCACTTT. Protein sequence: CASTPSTGVYSPLHF.

The chain is built from TRBV11-2 and TRBJ1-2; possible D gene TRBD1, 5 bases. The germline V gene encodes CDR1 SGHAT and CDR2 FQNNGV. The CDR3 totals 17 residues. The V end was cut by 1 base, the J end by 1 base, with 16 bases between. CDR3 in amino acids: CASSLGFQGDLNYGYTF. The CDR3 bases are TGTGCCAGCAGCTTAGGGTTCCAGGGCGATCTTAACTATGGCTACACCTTC. The full variable domain, rest sourced from reference TRBV11-2 and TRBJ1-2, is EAGVAQSPRYKIIEKRQSVAFWCNPISGHATLYWYQQILGQGPKLLIQFQNNGVVDDSQLPKDRFSAERLKGVDSTLKIQPAKLEDSAVYLCASSLGFQGDLNYGYTFGSGTRLTVV.

This chain links TRBV18 with TRBJ1-1, with a weak D call TRBD1 (6 bases). Germline CDR1 is KGHSH and CDR2 is LQKENI. The CDR3 covers 14 residues. V dropped 3 bases and J dropped 3 bases, with 11 bases sitting between them. In DNA, the CDR3 is TGTGCCAGCTCACCGATTGCAGGGGACACTGAAGCTTTCTTT. Translation gives CASSPIAGDTEAFF.

The chain combines TRBV14 with TRBJ2-5; 12 bases agree with TRBD2. V shed 7 bases and J 5 bases; nucleotides not matched to a gene: 14. The CDR3 is 17 amino acids. Germline values: CDR1 SGHDN, CDR2 FVKESK. CDR3 DNA: TGTGCCAGCAATGGGATACTAGCGGGAGGTCCTGCTGAGACCCAGTACTTC. Protein sequence: CASNGILAGGPAETQYF.

As DNA, the CDR3 is TGTGCCAGCAGTCATCGGACTAGCTGGGAGCAGTTCTTC. It yields the protein CASSHRTSWEQFF. The rearrangement links TRBV6-2 or TRBV6-3 to TRBJ2-1, with 8 bases fitting TRBD2. Germline loops: CDR1 MNHEY, CDR2 SVGEGT. V was clipped by 5 bases and J by 10 bases; unmatched bases: 7. The CDR3 spans 13 residues.

The V and J genes are TRBV2 and TRBJ1-1, with TRBD1 matching over 9 bases. The V segment lost 6 bases and the J segment 4 bases; nucleotides outside the gene matches: 6. CDR3 size: 14 residues. CDR1 is SNHLY and CDR2 is FYNNEI in the germline V gene. CDR3 sequence (DNA): TGTGCCAGCAGGGGACAGGGACCGGGCACTGAAGCTTTCTTT. It encodes CASRGQGPGTEAFF.

The V gene is TRBV19, the J gene TRBJ1-2; D is uncertain. V dropped 5 bases and J dropped 2 bases, with 15 bases sitting between them. Germline V gives CDR1 LNHDA, CDR2 SQIVND (reference sequence). The length of the CDR3 is 15 residues. CDR3 sequence reads: CASSSTRGSNYGYTF. CDR3 DNA: TGTGCCAGTAGTTCTACAAGAGGTTCCAACTATGGCTACACCTTC. The full variable domain, with the rest looked up from reference TRBV19 and TRBJ1-2, is DGGITQSPKYLFRKEGQNVTLSCEQNLNHDAMYWYRQDPGQGLRLIYYSQIVNDFQKGDIAEGYSVSREKKESFPLTVTSAQKNPTAFYLCASSSTRGSNYGYTFGSGTRLTVV.

This clone came up a few times. Other nucleotide sequences from this sample produce the same CDR3. V is TRBV18 and J is TRBJ1-1; D unclear. Germline loops: CDR1 KGHSH, CDR2 LQKENI. V was trimmed by 3 bases and J by 1 base, leaving 6 bases between them. This CDR3 spans 13 amino acids. In nucleotides, the CDR3 is TGTGCCAGCTCACCGAACAGGAACACTGAAGCTTTCTTT. This sequence encodes CASSPNRNTEAFF.

Only a few counts were recorded for this clone. The chain recombines TRBV24-1 with TRBJ2-1; 13 positions match TRBD2. This CDR3 is 18 amino acids long. V shed 1 base and J 4 bases; nucleotides not matched to a gene: 6. Germline CDR1 is KGHDR and CDR2 is SFDVKD. The CDR3 loop reads CATSDFRTSGSQYNEQFF. CDR3 bases: TGTGCCACCAGTGATTTCAGGACTAGCGGGAGTCAGTACAATGAGCAGTTCTTC.

The chain links TRBV30 to TRBJ1-5, with 7 positions matching TRBD1. Germline assignment: CDR1 GTSNPN and CDR2 SVGIG (reference sequence). V lost 4 bases and J lost 6; bases outside the gene matches: 12. This CDR3 contains 15 residues. This chain's CDR3 is CAWMEGARRGQPQHF. The CDR3 nucleotides read TGTGCCTGGATGGAGGGGGCTCGCCGCGGTCAGCCCCAGCATTTT.

The chain carries TRBV12-3 or TRBV12-4 and TRBJ2-7; 8 positions match TRBD2. J was trimmed by 4 bases and V by 3 bases; bases with no gene match: 2. This CDR3 region has 13 residues. CDR3 sequence reads: CASSLTSAYEQYF. DNA of the CDR3: TGTGCCAGCAGTTTGACTAGCGCTTACGAGCAGTACTTC.

The chain recombines TRBV7-9 with TRBJ2-6; D unclear. V was cut by 1 base and J by 0 bases, with 7 bases left in between. CDR1 is SEHNR and CDR2 is FQNEAQ in the germline V gene (reference sequence). This CDR3 has 16 residues. The CDR3 loop reads CASSLGATSGANVLTF. For the CDR3, the DNA is TGTGCCAGCAGCTTAGGGGCAACCTCTGGGGCCAACGTCCTGACTTTC.

The chain uses TRBV19 and TRBJ2-3; 10 bases match TRBD2. Trimming cost V 5 bases and J 4 bases; bases outside gene matches: 9. This CDR3 is 16 amino acids long. In germline, CDR1 is LNHDA, CDR2 SQIVND (reference sequence). The DNA for the CDR3 is TGTGCCAGTAGTTCCCCAGCGGGAGGGCCCTCAGATACGCAGTATTTT. Residues: CASSSPAGGPSDTQYF.

This chain connects TRBV7-2 to TRBJ2-7; TRBD2 matches 10 bases. V lost 2 bases and J lost 3; bases outside the gene matches: 4. The CDR3 has 15 amino acids. Germline lookup yields CDR1 SGHTA and CDR2 FQGNSA. CDR3 protein: CASSLPRTSGYEQYF. The CDR3 nucleotides read TGTGCCAGCAGCTTACCGCGGACTAGCGGCTACGAGCAGTACTTC.

CDR3 DNA sequence: TGTGCCATCAGTGCTCCAGGGGAGAGGATGAACACTGAAGCTTTCTTT. This codes for CAISAPGERMNTEAFF. V usage is TRBV10-3 and J usage is TRBJ1-1; a possible D gene is TRBD1 (6 bases). The germline V gene encodes CDR1 ENHRY and CDR2 SYGVKD. Trimming pared 4 bases from V and 0 bases from J, leaving 15 bases between. The CDR3 is 16 residues long.

J is TRBJ1-3 and V is TRBV4-1, with 7 bases lining up with TRBD1. The V gene end was trimmed by 3 bases and the J gene end by 0 bases; junction bases not matched to a gene: 5. CDR1 is MGHRA and CDR2 is YSYEKL in the germline V gene. The CDR3 spans 16 residues. Here the CDR3 reads CASSHGTVNSGNTIYF. The CDR3, as DNA: TGCGCCAGCAGCCATGGGACAGTTAACTCTGGAAACACCATATATTTT.

The V and J genes are TRBV18 and TRBJ1-1, with a weak D call TRBD1 (6 bases). The CDR3 spans 14 residues. Germline loops: CDR1 KGHSH, CDR2 LQKENI. The V end lost 6 bases, the J end lost 7 bases, and 18 bases lay between the germline ends. Written as DNA, the CDR3 is TGTGCCAGCTCCCACAGGGAGAGAACAGGTGAAGCTTTCTTT. Amino acid sequence: CASSHRERTGEAFF.

This clone was observed a handful of times. The V and J genes are TRBV3-1 (or the pseudogene TRBV3-2) and TRBJ2-1; perhaps TRBD2 as D (6 bases). The length of the CDR3 is 15 residues. Trimming removed 4 bases from V and 3 bases from J, with 13 bases in between. Germline lookup yields CDR1 LGHDT and CDR2 YNNKEL (reference sequence). This chain's CDR3 is CASSPDWRDYNEQFF. CDR3 DNA: TGTGCCAGCAGCCCTGATTGGCGGGACTACAATGAGCAGTTCTTC.

The chain carries TRBV11-2 and TRBJ1-1, with 9 bases lining up with TRBD1. Germline trimming cut 5 bases from V and 11 bases from J; bases unmatched to any gene: 6. The CDR3 is 12 residues long. The V gene's germline CDR1 is SGHAT and CDR2 FQNNGV. The CDR3 DNA reads TGTGCCAGCAGCCCGGGACAGGGTGGGGCTTTCTTT. It is translated as CASSPGQGGAFF.

The genes are TRBV2 and TRBJ1-6; D remains ambiguous. Trimming pared 2 bases from V and 7 bases from J, leaving 12 bases between. The CDR3 extends over 15 amino acids. CDR1 and CDR2 from the germline V gene are SNHLY and FYNNEI. The CDR3 DNA sequence: TGTGCCAGCAGTGAACTTGCGGGGTTGAATTCACCCCTCCACTTT. Translated, it gives CASSELAGLNSPLHF.

The V and J genes are TRBV15 and TRBJ2-7; D remains ambiguous. V lost 0 bases, J lost 6 bases, and 9 bases lay in between. CDR1 and CDR2 (germline): LNHNV, YYDKDF (reference sequence). This CDR3 is 13 amino acids long. Here the CDR3 DNA reads TGTGCCACCAGCAGAGATCTTACTGGCGAGCAGTACGTC. Translated: CATSRDLTGEQYV.

The V call is TRBV3-1 (or the pseudogene TRBV3-2), the J call TRBJ1-2; 7 bases agree with TRBD1. CDR1 is LGHDT and CDR2 is YNNKEL in the germline V gene (reference sequence). CDR3 size: 15 residues. J gave up 8 bases and V 4 bases, and 13 bases lay outside the gene matches. The CDR3 region is CASSPRDRGDSGYTF. CDR3 DNA: TGTGCCAGCAGCCCCCGGGACAGAGGCGATTCCGGCTACACCTTC.

The V call is TRBV10-3, the J call TRBJ2-5, with D perhaps TRBD2 (7 bases). Germline CDR1 reads ENHRY; CDR2 reads SYGVKD. Trimming removed 4 bases from V and 5 bases from J, with 17 bases in between. The CDR3 extends over 15 amino acids. The CDR3 DNA is TGTGCCATCAGTGGGGGGGGCGATGTTGGGGAGACCCAGTACTTC. Translated, it gives CAISGGGDVGETQYF.

The chain employs TRBV7-6 and TRBJ1-3; 10 bases map to TRBD1. This CDR3 spans 15 amino acids. CDR1 is SGHVS and CDR2 is FNYEAQ in the germline V gene. Unmatched junction bases numbered 1, after V lost 5 bases and J lost 0 bases. DNA of the CDR3: TGTGCCAGCAGCCGGACAGGGGGCTCTGGAAACACCATATATTTT. It is translated as CASSRTGGSGNTIYF.

The chain couples TRBV5-1 to TRBJ2-2, with 13 positions matching TRBD2. CDR1 and CDR2 from the germline V gene are SGHRS and YFSETQ. CDR3 length: 16 residues. V trimming: 5 bases; J trimming: 7 bases; junction bases outside the gene matches: 8. This CDR3 reads CASRPTSGRALGELFF. CDR3 sequence (DNA): TGCGCCAGCAGGCCTACTAGCGGGAGGGCCCTCGGGGAGCTGTTTTTT.

The chain couples TRBV24-1 to TRBJ1-1, with 7 bases that match TRBD1. After removal of 12 bases from V and 3 bases from J, the junction contained 18 bases not matched to a gene. The CDR3 spans 16 residues. From germline, CDR1 is KGHDR and CDR2 SFDVKD. CDR3 loop: CAAREGAKMWDTEAFF. The CDR3 nucleotides are TGTGCCGCTCGAGAGGGGGCGAAAATGTGGGACACTGAAGCTTTCTTT.

The chain joins TRBV28 to TRBJ1-4; weak D call: TRBD1 (5 bases). The CDR3 is 13 residues long. Germline lookup yields CDR1 MDHEN and CDR2 SYDVKM. With 6 bases removed from V and 6 bases from J, the gap between germline ends came to 11 bases. The CDR3 DNA sequence: TGTGCCAGCAGGACAGCTTCGGATGAAAAACTGTTTTTT. Encoded protein: CASRTASDEKLFF.